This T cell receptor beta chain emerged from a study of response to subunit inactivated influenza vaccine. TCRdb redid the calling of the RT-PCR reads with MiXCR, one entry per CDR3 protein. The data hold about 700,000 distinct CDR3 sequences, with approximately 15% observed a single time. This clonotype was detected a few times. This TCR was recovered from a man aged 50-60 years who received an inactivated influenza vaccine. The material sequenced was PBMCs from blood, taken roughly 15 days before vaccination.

Here the CDR3 DNA reads TGTGCCAGCAGTTTAGGGGCGCCAGGGGACGAGCAGTACTTC. This codes for CASSLGAPGDEQYF. The chain employs TRBV12-3 or TRBV12-4 and TRBJ2-7; tentatively, D is TRBD1 (6 bases). CDR3 size: 14 residues. The V end lost 1 base, the J end lost 5 bases, and 12 bases lay between the germline ends.